Shown below are 27 T cell receptor beta chains from a single sample sequenced in a study of T cell responses to AZD1222 COVID-19 vaccine. Using immunoSEQ multiplex PCR, the repertoire was profiled, and TCRdb retains in-frame clones only, with some absent. The data contain around 69,000 clones, roughly 84% of them singletons. Specimen: peripheral blood, collected on day 0 of AZD1222 vaccination. These receptors all stem from an adult in good health.

This clone has a handful of counts. Written as DNA, the CDR3 is TGTGCCAGCAGACCCGGGTTGGGGGGGCGCACAGATACGCAGTATTTT. This encodes CASRPGLGGRTDTQYF. V and J are TRBV7-8 and TRBJ2-3, with D perhaps TRBD2 (7 bases). Germline V lookup: CDR1 SGHVS, CDR2 FQNEAQ. The CDR3 runs to 16 residues. The V end was cut by 6 bases, the J end by 1 base, with 17 bases between.

The rearrangement links TRBV7-8 to TRBJ2-1; 11 nucleotides line up with TRBD2. The CDR3 sequence is 17 residues long. Germline CDR1 is SGHVS and CDR2 is FQNEAQ. V was clipped by 1 base and J by 7 bases; unmatched bases: 9. The CDR3 DNA follows: TGTGCCAGCAGCTTAGTGACTGGGCTAGCGGGGGGTAATGAGCAGTTCTTC. This sequence encodes CASSLVTGLAGGNEQFF.

The count of this clone is one. The rearrangement links TRBV15 to TRBJ2-3; the D is unclear. Deletions cut 4 bases from V and 0 bases from J, with 8 bases between. CDR1 LNHNV and CDR2 YYDKDF come from the germline V gene (reference sequence). The CDR3 length is 14 residues. CDR3 loop: CATSTVTSTDTQYF. The CDR3 DNA reads TGTGCCACCAGCACTGTGACTAGCACAGATACGCAGTATTTT.

The sample holds a few counts of this clone. The chain has TRBV18 and TRBJ1-1; 8 bases agree with TRBD1. Germline-derived CDR1 and CDR2 are KGHSH and LQKENI. The CDR3 runs 13 residues. The J segment lost 10 bases and the V segment lost 3 bases, leaving 7 bases of the junction unmatched. The DNA of the CDR3 is TGTGCCAGCTCACCTGGACAGGGCCCGGTAGCTTTCTTT. It yields the protein CASSPGQGPVAFF.

V usage is TRBV5-1 and J usage is TRBJ1-6, with 10 positions matching TRBD1. CDR1 is SGHRS, CDR2 YFSETQ, per germline. CDR3 size: 15 residues. Trimming at V came to 4 bases and at J to 6 bases, leaving 4 bases not matched to a gene. The CDR3 loop is CASSLTGGRNSPLHF. CDR3 in DNA: TGCGCCAGCAGCCTGACAGGGGGCCGTAATTCACCCCTCCACTTT.

This clone was seen only once. The rearrangement uses TRBV10-2 and TRBJ1-4; 8 nucleotides match TRBD1. V shed 7 bases and J 7 bases; nucleotides not matched to a gene: 2. Per the germline V gene, CDR1 is WSHSY and CDR2 is SAAADI. The CDR3 has 12 residues. CDR3: CASTGQGEKLFF. CDR3 sequence (DNA): TGCGCCAGCACCGGACAGGGTGAAAAACTGTTTTTT.

The V and J genes are TRBV7-9 and TRBJ1-2; D gene ambiguous. The CDR3 contains 14 residues. Germline V CDR1 and CDR2: SEHNR, FQNEAQ (reference sequence). Trimming left V 2 bases short and J 5 bases short, with 12 bases between. The CDR3 sequence is CASSLLGPSYGYTF. In nucleotides, the CDR3 is TGTGCCAGCAGCTTACTAGGGCCCAGTTATGGCTACACCTTC.

This chain uses TRBV5-1 with TRBJ1-1; maybe TRBD1 (6 bases). With 3 bases removed from V and 2 bases from J, the gap between germline ends came to 14 bases. The CDR3 is 15 residues long. Germline CDR1 is SGHRS and CDR2 is YFSETQ. CDR3 DNA: TGCGCCAGCAGCTGGGGGCGGGATGAAAACACTGAAGCTTTCTTT. Translating it yields CASSWGRDENTEAFF.

The V gene is TRBV5-1, the J gene TRBJ1-5; D is unclear. V was clipped by 2 bases and J by 0 bases, with 3 bases between them. Germline lookup yields CDR1 SGHRS and CDR2 YFSETQ. The CDR3 contains 13 residues. The CDR3 DNA reads TGCGCCAGCAGCTTTACTAGCAATCAGCCCCAGCATTTT. Residues: CASSFTSNQPQHF. The whole variable domain, remainder taken from reference TRBV5-1 and TRBJ1-5, is KAGVTQTPRYLIKTRGQQVTLSCSPISGHRSVSWYQQTPGQGLQFLFEYFSETQRNKGNFPGRFSGRQFSNSRSEMNVSTLELGDSALYLCASSFTSNQPQHFGDGTRLSIL.

The rearrangement links TRBV10-3 to TRBJ1-1; maybe TRBD1 (5 bases). Trimming took 2 bases from V and 5 from J, leaving 18 bases between them. The germline V gene has CDR1 ENHRY and CDR2 SYGVKD. This CDR3 region has 16 residues. CDR3 DNA: TGTGCCATCAGTGAGGAATTCAGGGTCAAGCGGACTGAAGCTTTCTTT. Amino acid sequence: CAISEEFRVKRTEAFF.

This chain joins TRBV29-1 and TRBJ1-2; D remains unclear. CDR1 and CDR2 (germline): SQVTM, ANQGSEA. This CDR3 comprises 14 residues. Trimming pared 4 bases from V and 4 bases from J, leaving 16 bases between. DNA of the CDR3: TGCAGCGTTGTGCCCCAATATACACTCTATGGCTACACCTTC. Residues: CSVVPQYTLYGYTF.

The rearrangement uses TRBV4-1 and TRBJ2-3; 7 nucleotides match TRBD1. J was trimmed by 9 bases and V by 2 bases; bases with no gene match: 8. This CDR3 comprises 14 residues. Germline V lookup: CDR1 MGHRA, CDR2 YSYEKL. The CDR3 protein is CASSQPPDRDTQYF. Written as DNA, the CDR3 is TGCGCCAGCAGCCAACCCCCCGACAGGGACACGCAGTATTTT.

The chain uses TRBV5-1 and TRBJ2-5; 10 bases are a match to TRBD2. Germline loops: CDR1 SGHRS, CDR2 YFSETQ. The CDR3 is 15 residues long. V lost 0 bases and J lost 5; bases outside the gene matches: 4. The CDR3 nucleotides read TGCGCCAGCAGCTTGGCCTCTAGCGGGGGCGAGACCCAGTACTTC. Translated, it gives CASSLASSGGETQYF. Variable domain in full (rest from reference TRBV5-1 and TRBJ2-5): KAGVTQTPRYLIKTRGQQVTLSCSPISGHRSVSWYQQTPGQGLQFLFEYFSETQRNKGNFPGRFSGRQFSNSRSEMNVSTLELGDSALYLCASSLASSGGETQYFGPGTRLLVL.

The chain joins TRBV7-2 to TRBJ2-5; 7 bases are shared with TRBD1. The CDR3 runs 15 residues. The germline V gene has CDR1 SGHTA and CDR2 FQGNSA. Trimming took 5 bases from V and 1 from J; bases not matched to a gene: 7. The CDR3 sequence: CASSLLGQIQETQYF. The CDR3 bases are TGTGCCAGCAGCCTCCTGGGACAGATCCAAGAGACCCAGTACTTC.

The rearrangement uses TRBV2 and TRBJ2-1, with D perhaps TRBD2 (5 bases). The CDR3 extends over 14 amino acids. Trimming pared 7 bases from V and 4 bases from J, leaving 14 bases between. Germline CDR1 SNHLY, CDR2 FYNNEI. The CDR3 loop is CASTPSDSYNEQFF. Written as DNA, the CDR3 is TGTGCCAGCACCCCATCGGACTCATACAATGAGCAGTTCTTC.

The chain has TRBV3-1 (or the pseudogene TRBV3-2) and TRBJ2-5, with 9 bases aligning to TRBD2. This CDR3 has 16 residues. Germline V gene lookup returns CDR1 LGHDT and CDR2 YNNKEL (reference sequence). Trimming removed 0 bases from V and 7 bases from J; junction bases left unmatched: 9. The CDR3 loop is CASSQDPARGGWTQYF. Here the CDR3 DNA reads TGTGCCAGCAGCCAAGATCCGGCGCGGGGGGGCTGGACCCAGTACTTC.

The rearrangement uses TRBV19 and TRBJ1-1, with D maybe TRBD1 (6 bases). Per the germline V gene, CDR1 is LNHDA and CDR2 is SQIVND (reference sequence). There are 13 residues in the CDR3. Trimming shortened V by 0 bases and J by 7 bases, and 9 bases separated the two germline ends. The CDR3 loop is CASSIERGFEAFF. The CDR3 bases are TGTGCCAGTAGTATAGAAAGGGGGTTTGAAGCTTTCTTT.

V gene TRBV11-3 combines with J gene TRBJ2-2, with D hard to call. Deletions cut 5 bases from V and 8 bases from J, with 9 bases between. Germline CDR1 is SGHNT and CDR2 is YENEEA. The CDR3 covers 12 residues. The DNA for the CDR3 is TGTGCCAGCAGCCTTCCCCCGGGGGAGCTGTTTTTT. This translates into CASSLPPGELFF.

This chain links TRBV27 with TRBJ2-3; D is undetermined. V gave up 2 bases and J gave up 6 bases, with 21 bases separating them. From germline, CDR1 is MNHEY and CDR2 SMNVEV (reference sequence). The CDR3 runs to 17 residues. The CDR3 loop is CASSLSFFGKLTDTQYF. In DNA, the CDR3 is TGTGCCAGCAGTTTAAGTTTCTTCGGAAAACTGACGGATACGCAGTATTTT.

In its sample, this clone was seen a few times. This CDR3 reads CASSRGEGFGELFF. The CDR3 DNA follows: TGCGCCAGCTCCCGAGGGGAGGGATTCGGGGAGCTGTTTTTT. The V and J genes are TRBV5-1 and TRBJ2-2, with 7 bases lining up with TRBD2. The CDR3 is 14 amino acids. Germline CDR1 SGHRS, CDR2 YFSETQ. V was pared by 7 bases and J by 7 bases, with 10 bases of the junction left unmatched.

V usage is TRBV10-3 and J usage is TRBJ1-1; TRBD1 is a possible D gene (5 bases). Trimming stripped 0 bases from V and 4 bases from J, with 12 bases between. Germline CDR1 and CDR2: ENHRY and SYGVKD. There are 15 residues in the CDR3. As DNA, the CDR3 is TGTGCCATCAGTGAGTCGGGAGGGGTTGTCACTGAAGCTTTCTTT. The encoded protein is CAISESGGVVTEAFF.

This sequence joins TRBV2 and TRBJ1-6; no firm D call. The CDR3 spans 15 residues. The germline gives CDR1 SNHLY, CDR2 FYNNEI. Trimming took off 4 bases at V and 7 bases at J, with 14 bases between the two ends. CDR3 loop: CASSGVGGINSPLHF. The DNA for the CDR3 is TGTGCCAGCAGTGGGGTTGGAGGGATAAATTCACCCCTCCACTTT.

The chain has TRBV19 and TRBJ2-2; 9 nucleotides match TRBD2. This CDR3 is 18 amino acids long. Germline V lookup: CDR1 LNHDA, CDR2 SQIVND (reference sequence). The junction had 11 bases not matched to a gene; V was cut back by 4 bases and J by 2 bases. CDR3: CASSKWGELAGNTGELFF. The CDR3 bases are TGTGCCAGTAGTAAATGGGGGGAACTAGCGGGTAACACCGGGGAGCTGTTTTTT.

The CDR3 loop is CASSYRGAGTVDTQYF. The CDR3 coding sequence is TGTGCCAGCAGCTACCGGGGAGCGGGGACTGTAGATACGCAGTATTTT. V and J are TRBV7-8 and TRBJ2-3; 7 bases map to TRBD2. Germline trimming cut 4 bases from V and 5 bases from J; bases unmatched to any gene: 12. Germline CDR1 and CDR2: SGHVS and FQNEAQ. The CDR3 consists of 16 residues.

V gene TRBV2 combines with J gene TRBJ2-1, with 15 bases fitting TRBD2. The V segment lost 5 bases and the J segment 5 bases; nucleotides outside the gene matches: 10. The CDR3 is made up of 18 amino acids. Germline values: CDR1 SNHLY, CDR2 FYNNEI. For the CDR3, the DNA is TGTGCCAGCAGTCGGGAGGGACTAGCGGGGGGCCGGCACAATGAGCAGTTCTTC. Protein product: CASSREGLAGGRHNEQFF. The full variable domain, rest sourced from reference TRBV2 and TRBJ2-1, is EPEVTQTPSHQVTQMGQEVILRCVPISNHLYFYWYRQILGQKVEFLVSFYNNEISEKSEIFDDQFSVERPDGSNFTLKIRSTKLEDSAMYFCASSREGLAGGRHNEQFFGPGTRLTVL.

As concerns this clone: The CDR3 carries no conserved terminal phenylalanine or tryptophan, so it likely arises from a read error. The genes are TRBV7-9 and TRBJ1-6; 8 positions match TRBD1. The CDR3 contains 15 residues. Trimming cost V 6 bases and J 7 bases; bases outside gene matches: 8. The germline V gene encodes CDR1 SEHNR and CDR2 FQNEAQ (reference sequence). CDR3 DNA sequence: TGTGCCAGCAGGCGAGGACAGGGAGTCAATTCACCCCTCCACCTT. This gives the protein CASRRGQGVNSPLHL.

This clone has only one observation. The chain links TRBV4-1 to TRBJ2-7, with D possibly being TRBD1 (5 bases). V was cut by 4 bases and J by 3 bases, with 16 bases left in between. The V gene's germline CDR1 is MGHRA and CDR2 YSYEKL. CDR3 length: 15 amino acids. The CDR3 is CASSLSPYQGYEQYF. CDR3 coding DNA: TGCGCCAGCAGCCTTTCACCCTACCAGGGCTACGAGCAGTACTTC.